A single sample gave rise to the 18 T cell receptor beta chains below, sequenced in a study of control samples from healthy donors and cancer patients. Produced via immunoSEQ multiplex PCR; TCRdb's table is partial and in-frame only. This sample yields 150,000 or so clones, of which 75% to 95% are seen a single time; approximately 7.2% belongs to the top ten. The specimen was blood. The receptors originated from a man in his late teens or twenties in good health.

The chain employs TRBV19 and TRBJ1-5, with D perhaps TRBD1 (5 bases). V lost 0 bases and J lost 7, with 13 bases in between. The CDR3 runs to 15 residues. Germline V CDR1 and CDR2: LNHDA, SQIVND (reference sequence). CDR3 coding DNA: TGTGCCAGTAGTATAGATCCGGGGGGGGAACAGCCCCAGCATTTT. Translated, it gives CASSIDPGGEQPQHF.

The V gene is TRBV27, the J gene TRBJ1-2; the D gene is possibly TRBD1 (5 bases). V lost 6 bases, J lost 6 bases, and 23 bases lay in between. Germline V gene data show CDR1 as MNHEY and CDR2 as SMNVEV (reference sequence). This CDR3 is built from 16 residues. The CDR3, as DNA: TGTGCCAGCAGCCTCAAGGCCTATGGTCAGGGACATGGCTACACCTTC. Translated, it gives CASSLKAYGQGHGYTF.

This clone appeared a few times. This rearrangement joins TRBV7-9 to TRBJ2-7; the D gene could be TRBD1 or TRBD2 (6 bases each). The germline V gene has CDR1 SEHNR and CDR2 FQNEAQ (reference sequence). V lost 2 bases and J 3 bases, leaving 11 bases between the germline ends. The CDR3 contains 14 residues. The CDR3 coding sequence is TGTGCCAGCAGCTTACAAGGGGGGATCTACGAGCAGTACTTC. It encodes CASSLQGGIYEQYF.

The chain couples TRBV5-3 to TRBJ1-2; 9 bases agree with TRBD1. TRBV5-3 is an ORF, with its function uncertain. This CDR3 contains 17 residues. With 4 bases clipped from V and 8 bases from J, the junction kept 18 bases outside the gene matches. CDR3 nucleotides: TGTGCCAGAAGCGCCCAACCCACAGGGGGCCGAGAGGGGGGCTACACCTTC. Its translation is CARSAQPTGGREGGYTF.

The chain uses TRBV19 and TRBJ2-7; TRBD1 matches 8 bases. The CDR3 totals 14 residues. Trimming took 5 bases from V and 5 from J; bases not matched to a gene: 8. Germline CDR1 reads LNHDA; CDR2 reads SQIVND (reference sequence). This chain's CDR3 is CASSARGQDHEQYF. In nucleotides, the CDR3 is TGTGCCAGTAGTGCCCGGGGACAGGACCACGAGCAGTACTTC.

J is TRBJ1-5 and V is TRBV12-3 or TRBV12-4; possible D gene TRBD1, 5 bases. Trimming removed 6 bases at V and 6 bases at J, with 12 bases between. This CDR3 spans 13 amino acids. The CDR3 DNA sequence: TGTGCCAGCAGCTGGGGCGGGGGTCAGCCCCAGCATTTT. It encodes CASSWGGGQPQHF.

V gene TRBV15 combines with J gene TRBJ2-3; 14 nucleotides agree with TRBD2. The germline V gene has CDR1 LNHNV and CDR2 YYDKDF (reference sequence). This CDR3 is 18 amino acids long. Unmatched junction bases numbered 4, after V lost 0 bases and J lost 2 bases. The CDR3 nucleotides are TGTGCCACCAGCAGAGACGGACTAGCGGGGGGCCCCACAGATACGCAGTATTTT. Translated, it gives CATSRDGLAGGPTDTQYF. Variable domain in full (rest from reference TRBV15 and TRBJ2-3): DAMVIQNPRYQVTQFGKPVTLSCSQTLNHNVMYWYQQKSSQAPKLLFHYYDKDFNNEADTPDNFQSRRPNTSFCFLDIRSPGLGDTAMYLCATSRDGLAGGPTDTQYFGPGTRLTVL.

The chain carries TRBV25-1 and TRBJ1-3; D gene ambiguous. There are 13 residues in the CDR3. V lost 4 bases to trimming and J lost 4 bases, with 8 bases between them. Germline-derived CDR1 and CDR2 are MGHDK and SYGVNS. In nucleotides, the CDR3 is TGTGCCAGCAGTGCCTCCCAGGGAAACACCATATATTTT. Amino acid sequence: CASSASQGNTIYF.

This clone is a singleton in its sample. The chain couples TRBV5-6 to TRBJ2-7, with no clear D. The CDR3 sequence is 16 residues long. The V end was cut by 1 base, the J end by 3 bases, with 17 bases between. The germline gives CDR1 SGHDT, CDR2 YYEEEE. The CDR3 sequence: CASSLKGMDVGYEQYF. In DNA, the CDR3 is TGTGCCAGCAGCTTGAAGGGTATGGACGTGGGCTACGAGCAGTACTTC.

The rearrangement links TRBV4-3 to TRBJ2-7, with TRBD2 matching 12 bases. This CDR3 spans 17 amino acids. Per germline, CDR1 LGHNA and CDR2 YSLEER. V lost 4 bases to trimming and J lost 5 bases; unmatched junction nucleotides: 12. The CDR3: CASSLSPSGGAIDEQYF. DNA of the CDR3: TGCGCCAGCAGCCTTTCCCCTAGCGGGGGGGCGATTGACGAGCAGTACTTC.

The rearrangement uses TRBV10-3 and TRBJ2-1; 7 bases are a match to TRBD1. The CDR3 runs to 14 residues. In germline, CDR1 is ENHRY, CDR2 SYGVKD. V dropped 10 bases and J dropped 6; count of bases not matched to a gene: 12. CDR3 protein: CATMEQGSGNEQFF. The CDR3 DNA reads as TGTGCCACCATGGAACAGGGGTCGGGCAATGAGCAGTTCTTC.

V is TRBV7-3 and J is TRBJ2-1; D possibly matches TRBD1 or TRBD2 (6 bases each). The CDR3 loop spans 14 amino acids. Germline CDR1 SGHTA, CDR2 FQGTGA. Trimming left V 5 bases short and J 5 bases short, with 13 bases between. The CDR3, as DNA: TGTGCCAGCAGCCCACAGGGACTCCACAATGAGCAGTTCTTC. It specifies CASSPQGLHNEQFF.

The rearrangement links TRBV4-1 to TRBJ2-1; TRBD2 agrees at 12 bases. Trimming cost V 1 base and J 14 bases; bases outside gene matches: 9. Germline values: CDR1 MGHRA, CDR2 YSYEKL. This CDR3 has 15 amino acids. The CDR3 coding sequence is TGCGCCAGCAGCCAAGTTGCTCTAGCGGGGGGGCAGAAGTTCTTC. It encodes CASSQVALAGGQKFF.

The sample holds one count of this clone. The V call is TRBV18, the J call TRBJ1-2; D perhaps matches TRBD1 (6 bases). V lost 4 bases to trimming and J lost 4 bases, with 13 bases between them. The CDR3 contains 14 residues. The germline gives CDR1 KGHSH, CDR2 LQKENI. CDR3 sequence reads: CASSLRQDPYGYTF. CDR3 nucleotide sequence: TGTGCCAGCTCACTCAGACAGGACCCCTATGGCTACACCTTC.

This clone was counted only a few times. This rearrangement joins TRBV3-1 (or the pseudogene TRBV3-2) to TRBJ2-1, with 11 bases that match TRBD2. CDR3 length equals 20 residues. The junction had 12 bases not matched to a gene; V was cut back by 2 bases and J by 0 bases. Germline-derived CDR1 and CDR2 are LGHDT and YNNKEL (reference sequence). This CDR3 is CASSQMRASGGSSSYNEQFF. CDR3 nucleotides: TGTGCCAGCAGCCAAATGAGGGCTAGCGGGGGGTCGAGCTCCTACAATGAGCAGTTCTTC.

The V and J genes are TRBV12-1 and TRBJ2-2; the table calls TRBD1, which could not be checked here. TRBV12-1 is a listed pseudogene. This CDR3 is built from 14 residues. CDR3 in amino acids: CASSARQGTGELFF. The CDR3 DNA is TGTGCCAGCAGCGCTAGACAGGGGACCGGGGAGCTGTTTTTT.

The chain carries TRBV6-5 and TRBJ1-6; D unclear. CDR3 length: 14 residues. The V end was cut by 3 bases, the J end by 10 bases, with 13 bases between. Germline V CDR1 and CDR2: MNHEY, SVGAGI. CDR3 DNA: TGTGCCAGCAGTTATTTAGGGAACGGATCACCCCTCCACTTT. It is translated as CASSYLGNGSPLHF.

The CDR3, as DNA: TGTGCCAGCAGCTTGGGGGACAGGGTATACACCTTC. Amino acid sequence: CASSLGDRVYTF. This sequence joins TRBV5-6 and TRBJ1-2; 9 positions agree with TRBD1. From germline, CDR1 is SGHDT and CDR2 YYEEEE. V shed 0 bases, J shed 11 bases, and the junction held 2 bases outside the gene matches. This CDR3 is built from 12 residues.